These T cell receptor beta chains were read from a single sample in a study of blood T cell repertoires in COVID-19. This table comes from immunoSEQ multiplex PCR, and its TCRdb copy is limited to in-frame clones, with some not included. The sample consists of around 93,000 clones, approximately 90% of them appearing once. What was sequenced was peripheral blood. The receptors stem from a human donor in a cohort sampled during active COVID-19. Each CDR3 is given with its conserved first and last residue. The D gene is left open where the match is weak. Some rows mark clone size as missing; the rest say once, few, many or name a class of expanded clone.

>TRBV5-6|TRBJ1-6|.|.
TGTGCCAGCAGCTTATGGCACCTTAATTCACCCCTCCACTTT
CASSLWHLNSPLHF
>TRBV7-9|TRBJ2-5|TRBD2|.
TGTGCCAGCAGCTTAGGGGCTAGCGGGGGGAAGGAGACCCAGTACTTC
CASSLGASGGKETQYF
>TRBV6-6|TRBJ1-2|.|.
TGTGCCAGCATCCCCCCAGGGGCGCCTAACTATGGCTACACCTTC
CASIPPGAPNYGYTF
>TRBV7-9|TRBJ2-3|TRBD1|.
TGTGCCAGCAGCTTTAAAGGGACAGGGGTCACAGATACGCAGTATTTT
CASSFKGTGVTDTQYF
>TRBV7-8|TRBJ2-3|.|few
TGTGCCAGCAGCTTAACCGGGGTGAGCACAGATACGCAGTATTTT
CASSLTGVSTDTQYF
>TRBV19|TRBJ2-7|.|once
TGTGCCAGTAGCCCAGGTGTTGAGCAGTACTTC
CASSPGVEQYF
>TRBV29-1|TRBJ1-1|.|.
TGCAGCGTTGAACGTGAAGCTTTCTTT
CSVEREAFF
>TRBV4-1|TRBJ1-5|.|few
TGCGCCAGCAGCCAAGACACAGGCTATCAGCCCCAGCATTTT
CASSQDTGYQPQHF
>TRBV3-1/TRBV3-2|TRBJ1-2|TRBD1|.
TGTGCCAGCAGCCAGGGACAGGGGGCCCATGGCTACACCTTC
CASSQGQGAHGYTF
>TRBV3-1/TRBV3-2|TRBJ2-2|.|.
TGTGCCAGCACCCGAGGAGAGATTGTTACCGGGGAGCTGTTTTTT
CASTRGEIVTGELFF
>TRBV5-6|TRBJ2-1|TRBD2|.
TGTGCCAGCAGCTTTACCGGGACTAGCATAAATGAGCAGTTCTTC
CASSFTGTSINEQFF
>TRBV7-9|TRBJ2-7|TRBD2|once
TGTGCCAGCAGCTTACGGGGCGGGAGTCCCCCGGAAGTCGCCTACGAGCAGTACTTC
CASSLRGGSPPEVAYEQYF
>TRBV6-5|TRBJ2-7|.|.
TGTGCCAGCAGCCCGGCGTGGAGCTCCTACGAGCAGTACTTC
CASSPAWSSYEQYF
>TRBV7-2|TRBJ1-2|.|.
TGTGCCAGCAGCACCGGACAGCCTTCTAACTATGGCTACACCTTC
CASSTGQPSNYGYTF
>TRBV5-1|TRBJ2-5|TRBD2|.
TGCGCCAGCAGCCCCGGACTAGCGAACCGCCAAGAGACCCAGTACTTC
CASSPGLANRQETQYF
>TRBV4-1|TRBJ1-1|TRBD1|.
TGCGCCAGCAGCCAAGATAACAGGGGGGGGACTGAAGCTTTCTTT
CASSQDNRGGTEAFF
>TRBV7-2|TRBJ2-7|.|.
TGTGCCAGCAGACCGGACAGAGCAGCCTACGAGCAGTACTTC
CASRPDRAAYEQYF
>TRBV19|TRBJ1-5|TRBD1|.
TGTGCCAGTAGTATCGGGGACAGGGGATTTTATCAGCCCCAGCATTTT
CASSIGDRGFYQPQHF
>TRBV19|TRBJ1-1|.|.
TGTGCCAGTAGTATAGATGTGGGGGCGAACACTGAAGCTTTCTTT
CASSIDVGANTEAFF
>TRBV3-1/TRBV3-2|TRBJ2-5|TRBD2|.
TGTGCCAGCAGCCAACTTAACACTAGCGGGGTTTTCCAAGAGACCCAGTACTTC
CASSQLNTSGVFQETQYF
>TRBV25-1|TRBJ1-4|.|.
TGTGCCAGCAGTAACAGGCGTAATGAAAAACTGTTTTTT
CASSNRRNEKLFF
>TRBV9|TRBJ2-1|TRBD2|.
TGTGCCAGCAGCGCGACTAGCACCTACAATGAGCAGTTCTTC
CASSATSTYNEQFF
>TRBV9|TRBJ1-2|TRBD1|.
TGTGCCAGCAGCAAGGGACAGGTCGGTTCTGGCTACACCTTC
CASSKGQVGSGYTF
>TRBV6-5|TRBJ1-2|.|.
TGTGCCACCAGGGGCCCCTATGGCTACACCTTC
CATRGPYGYTF
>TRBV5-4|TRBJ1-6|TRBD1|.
TGTGCCAGCAGGAAACAGGGGGTAAATTCACCCCTCCACTTT
CASRKQGVNSPLHF
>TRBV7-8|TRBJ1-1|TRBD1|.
TGTGCCAGCAGCTTAGTTTACGCGACAGGGGTTGACGCTGAAGCTTTCTTT
CASSLVYATGVDAEAFF
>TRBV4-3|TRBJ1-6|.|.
TGCGCCAGCAGCCAAAAAAAAGGGGTACCCCTCCACTTT
CASSQKKGVPLHF
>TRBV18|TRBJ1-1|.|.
TGTGCCAGCTCACCCCGTATGAACACTGAAGCTTTCTTT
CASSPRMNTEAFF
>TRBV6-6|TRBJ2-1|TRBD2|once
TGTGCCAGCAGCTCTAGCGGGGGCTTGAGGGGCCTCTCCTACAATGAGCAGTTCTTC
CASSSSGGLRGLSYNEQFF
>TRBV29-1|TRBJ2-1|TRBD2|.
TGCAGCGTTGAACCGCCTAGCGGGCTAAGCAATGAGCAGTTCTTC
CSVEPPSGLSNEQFF
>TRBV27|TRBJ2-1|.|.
TGTGCCAGCAGTTCCCAGGCCCCCTACAATGAGCAGTTCTTC
CASSSQAPYNEQFF
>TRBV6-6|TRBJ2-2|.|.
TGTGCCAGCAGCCTCCCCGTTGACACCGGGGAGCTGTTTTTT
CASSLPVDTGELFF
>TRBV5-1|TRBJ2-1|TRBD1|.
TGCGCCAGCAGCATCGGACAGGGGCGGCCTGAGCAGTTCTTC
CASSIGQGRPEQFF
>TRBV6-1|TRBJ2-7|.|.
TGTGCCAGCAGTGAGGGCACCCGATCCGAGCAGTACTTC
CASSEGTRSEQYF
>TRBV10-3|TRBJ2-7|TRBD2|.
TGTGCCATCAGTGAGTCTCGGACTAGCGGGAGATACGAGCAGTACTTC
CAISESRTSGRYEQYF
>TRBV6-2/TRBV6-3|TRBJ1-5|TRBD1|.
TGTGCCAGCAGTTCTCGACAGGGCCATCAGCCCCAGCATTTT
CASSSRQGHQPQHF
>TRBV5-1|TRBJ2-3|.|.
TGCGCCAGCAGCCAGGACCGGGGAGATACGCAGTATTTT
CASSQDRGDTQYF
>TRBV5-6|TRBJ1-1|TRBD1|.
TGTGCCAGCAGCCACTGGACAGGGGGGGGCACTGAAGCTTTCTTT
CASSHWTGGGTEAFF
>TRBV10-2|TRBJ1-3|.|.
TGCGCCAGCAGTGAGCAGGGAGGAAACACCATATATTTT
CASSEQGGNTIYF
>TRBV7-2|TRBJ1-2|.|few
TGTGCCAGCAGCTTAGGCTTCCGGGATGGGGGCTACACCTTC
CASSLGFRDGGYTF
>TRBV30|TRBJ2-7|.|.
TGTGCCTGGATTTCAGGGCTCACCTACGAGCAGTACTTC
CAWISGLTYEQYF
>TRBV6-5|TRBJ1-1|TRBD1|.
TGTGCCAGCAGTTACTCGTGGACAGGGGGCACTGAAGCTTTCTTT
CASSYSWTGGTEAFF
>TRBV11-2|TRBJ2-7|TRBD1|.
TGTGCCAGCAGCACCCGGGACAGAAGCTCCTACGAGCAGTACTTC
CASSTRDRSSYEQYF
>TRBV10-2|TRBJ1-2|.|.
TGCGCCAGCAGTACGCCCCGGACGCTCGAGCGGGGCTACACCTTC
CASSTPRTLERGYTF
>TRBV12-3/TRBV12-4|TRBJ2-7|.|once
TGTGCCAGCAGTTTAGGGCTAGCCTGGGAGCAGTACTTC
CASSLGLAWEQYF
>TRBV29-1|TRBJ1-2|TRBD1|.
TGCAGCGGAGGACAGGGGAATGGCTACACCTTC
CSGGQGNGYTF
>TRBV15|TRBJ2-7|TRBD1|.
TGTGCCACCAGCACCGGACAGGGAAGAATTTACGAGCAGTACTTC
CATSTGQGRIYEQYF
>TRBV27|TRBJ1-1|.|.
TGTGCCAGCAGTTTAAATGGGGCCATCGGGGCTTTCTTT
CASSLNGAIGAFF
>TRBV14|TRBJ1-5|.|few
TGTGCCATACCGCAGGGAAATCCCAATAGCAATCAGCCCCAGCATTTT
CAIPQGNPNSNQPQHF
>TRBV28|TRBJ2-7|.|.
TGTGCCACCACAGGGCCGATACCTACCTACGAGCAGTACTTC
CATTGPIPTYEQYF
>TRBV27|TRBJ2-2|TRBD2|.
TGTGCCAGCAGTCCGGGACTAGCGGATAGGTACACCGGGGAGCTGTTTTTT
CASSPGLADRYTGELFF